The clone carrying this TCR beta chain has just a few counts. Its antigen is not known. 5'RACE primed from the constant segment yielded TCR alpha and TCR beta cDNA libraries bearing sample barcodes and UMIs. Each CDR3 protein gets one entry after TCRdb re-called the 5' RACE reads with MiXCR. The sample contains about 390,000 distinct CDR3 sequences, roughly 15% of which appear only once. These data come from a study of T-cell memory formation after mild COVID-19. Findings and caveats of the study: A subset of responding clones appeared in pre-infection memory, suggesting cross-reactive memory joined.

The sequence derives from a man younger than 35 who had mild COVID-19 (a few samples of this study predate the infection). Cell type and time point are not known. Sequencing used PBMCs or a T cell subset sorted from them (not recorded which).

The CDR3 DNA follows: TGCGCCAGCAGCCAAGACAGCGCTGGGGCCAACGTCCTGACTTTC. This codes for CASSQDSAGANVLTF. The chain couples TRBV4-3 to TRBJ2-6; D is unresolved. CDR3 length equals 15 residues. V lost 0 bases to trimming and J lost 2 bases, with 5 bases between them. CDR1 and CDR2 (germline): LGHNA, YSLEER.